This TCR beta chain emerged from a study of metastatic and nonmetastatic thyroid tumors. Study as a whole: For malignant and benign thyroid patients, tumor or nodule tissue and blood were the sources whose repertoires were compared. General study results and limits: In blood and tumor, TCR beta diversity was reportedly significantly higher in malignant thyroid tumors than in benign nodules.

Trimming pared 2 bases from V and 0 bases from J, leaving 5 bases between. The CDR3 is 14 amino acids. Germline CDR1 reads SGHRS; CDR2 reads YFSETQ. The entire patient cohort was treatment-naive prior to thyroid surgery. On this clone itself: Its antigen is unknown.

Original processing notes: A papillary thyroid cancer distant-metastasis classifier was built from CDR3 differences across clinicopathological groups. TCRdb re-called the PCR reads via MiXCR. The V and J calls reflect TCRdb's pipeline rather than the authors' work. This table has some 40,000 clones, 15% to 20% appearing once. The rearrangement joins TRBV5-1 to TRBJ1-4; D gene unclear. Sequencing input: blood. The clonotype was recovered from a female donor with papillary thyroid cancer or a benign thyroid nodule (not recorded which). Some clones in this sample may be carry-over from other donors' samples. The CDR3 DNA is TGCGCCAGCAGCTTTGGGGCAACTAATGAAAAACTGTTTTTT. Translated: CASSFGATNEKLFF.